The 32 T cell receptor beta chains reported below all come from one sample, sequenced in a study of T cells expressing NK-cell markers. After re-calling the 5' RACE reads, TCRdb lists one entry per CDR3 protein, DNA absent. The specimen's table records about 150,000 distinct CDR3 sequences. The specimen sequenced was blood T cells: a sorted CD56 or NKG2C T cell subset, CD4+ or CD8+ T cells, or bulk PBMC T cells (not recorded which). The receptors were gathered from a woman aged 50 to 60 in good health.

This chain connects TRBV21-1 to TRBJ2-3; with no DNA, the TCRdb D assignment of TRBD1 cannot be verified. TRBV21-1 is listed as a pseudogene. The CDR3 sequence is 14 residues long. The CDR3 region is CASVRGRGEDTQYF.

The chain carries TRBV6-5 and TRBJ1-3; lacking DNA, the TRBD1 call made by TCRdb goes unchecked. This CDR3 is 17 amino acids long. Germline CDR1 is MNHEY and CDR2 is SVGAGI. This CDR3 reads CASSPGQTLYSGNTIYF.

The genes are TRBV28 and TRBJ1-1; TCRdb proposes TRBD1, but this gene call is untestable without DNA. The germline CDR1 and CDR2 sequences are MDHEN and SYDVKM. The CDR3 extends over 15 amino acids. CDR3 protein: CASSTTDRGNTEAFF.

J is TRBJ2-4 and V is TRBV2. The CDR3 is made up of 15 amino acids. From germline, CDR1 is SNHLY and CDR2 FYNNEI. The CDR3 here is CASSEVGLAKNIQYF.

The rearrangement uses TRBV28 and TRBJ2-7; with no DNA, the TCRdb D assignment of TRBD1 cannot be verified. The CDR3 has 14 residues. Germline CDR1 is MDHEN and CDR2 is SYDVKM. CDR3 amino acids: CASSSLAGGYEQYF. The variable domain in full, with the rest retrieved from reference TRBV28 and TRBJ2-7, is DVKVTQSSRYLVKRTGEKVFLECVQDMDHENMFWYRQDPGLGLRLIYFSYDVKMKEKGDIPEGYSVSREKKERFSLILESASTNQTSMYLCASSSLAGGYEQYFGPGTRLTVT.

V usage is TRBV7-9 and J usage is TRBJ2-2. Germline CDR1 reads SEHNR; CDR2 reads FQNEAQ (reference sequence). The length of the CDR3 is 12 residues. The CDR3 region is CASRGDLGELFF.

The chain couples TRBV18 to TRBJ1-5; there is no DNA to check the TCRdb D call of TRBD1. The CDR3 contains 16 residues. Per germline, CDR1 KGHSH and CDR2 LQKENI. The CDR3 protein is CASSRGETYSNQPQHF.

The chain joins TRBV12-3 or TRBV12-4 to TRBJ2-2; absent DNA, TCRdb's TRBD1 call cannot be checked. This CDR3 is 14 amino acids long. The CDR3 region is CASSRTGYTGELFF.

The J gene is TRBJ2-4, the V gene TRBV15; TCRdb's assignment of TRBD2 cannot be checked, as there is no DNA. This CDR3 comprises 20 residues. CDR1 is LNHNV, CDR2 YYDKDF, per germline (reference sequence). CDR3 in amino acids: CATSRDYGEGISVAKNIQYF.

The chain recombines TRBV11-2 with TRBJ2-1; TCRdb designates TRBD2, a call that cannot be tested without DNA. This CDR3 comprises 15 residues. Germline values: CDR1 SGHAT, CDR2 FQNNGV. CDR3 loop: CASSSTSGENDEQFF. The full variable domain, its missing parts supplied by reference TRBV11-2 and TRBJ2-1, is EAGVAQSPRYKIIEKRQSVAFWCNPISGHATLYWYQQILGQGPKLLIQFQNNGVVDDSQLPKDRFSAERLKGVDSTLKIQPAKLEDSAVYLCASSSTSGENDEQFFGPGTRLTVL.

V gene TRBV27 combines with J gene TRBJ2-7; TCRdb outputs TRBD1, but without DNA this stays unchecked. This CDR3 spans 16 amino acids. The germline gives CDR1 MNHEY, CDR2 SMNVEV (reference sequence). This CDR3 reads CASSFPSTGGRGEQYF.

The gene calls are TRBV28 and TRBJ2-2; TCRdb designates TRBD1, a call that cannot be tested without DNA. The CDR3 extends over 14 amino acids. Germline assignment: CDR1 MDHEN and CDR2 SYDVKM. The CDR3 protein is CASSLLGDTGELFF.

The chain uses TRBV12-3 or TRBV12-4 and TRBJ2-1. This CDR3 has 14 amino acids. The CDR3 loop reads CASSPSGRMNEQFF.

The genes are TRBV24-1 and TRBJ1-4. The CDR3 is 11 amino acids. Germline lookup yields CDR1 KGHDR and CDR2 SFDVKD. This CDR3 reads CATSFGEKLFF.

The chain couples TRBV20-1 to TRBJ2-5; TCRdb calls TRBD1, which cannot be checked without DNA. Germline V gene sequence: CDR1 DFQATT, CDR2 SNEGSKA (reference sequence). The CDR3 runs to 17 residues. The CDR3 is CSARDGQGASFGETQYF.

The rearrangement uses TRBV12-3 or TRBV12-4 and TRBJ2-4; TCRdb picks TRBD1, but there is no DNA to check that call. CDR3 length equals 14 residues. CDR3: CASSLVRPGNIQYF.

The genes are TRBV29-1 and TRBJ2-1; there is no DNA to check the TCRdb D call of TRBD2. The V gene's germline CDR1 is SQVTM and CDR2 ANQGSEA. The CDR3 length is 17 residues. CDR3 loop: CSVVGTSGRIVYNEQFF.

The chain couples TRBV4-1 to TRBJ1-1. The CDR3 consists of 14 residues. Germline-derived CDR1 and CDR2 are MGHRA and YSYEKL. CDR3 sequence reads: CASSHAGQFSEAFF.

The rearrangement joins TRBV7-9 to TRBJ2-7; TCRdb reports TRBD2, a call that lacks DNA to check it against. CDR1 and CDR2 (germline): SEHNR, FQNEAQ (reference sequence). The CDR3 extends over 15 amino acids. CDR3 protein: CASSPTSGILYEQYF.

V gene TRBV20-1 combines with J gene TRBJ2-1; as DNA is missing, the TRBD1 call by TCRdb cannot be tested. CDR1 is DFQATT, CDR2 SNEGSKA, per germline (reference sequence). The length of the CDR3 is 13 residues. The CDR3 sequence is CAPVGELHNEQFF.

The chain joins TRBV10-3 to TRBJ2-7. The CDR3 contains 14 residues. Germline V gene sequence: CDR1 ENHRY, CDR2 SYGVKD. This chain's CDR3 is CAISESSAFYEQYF.

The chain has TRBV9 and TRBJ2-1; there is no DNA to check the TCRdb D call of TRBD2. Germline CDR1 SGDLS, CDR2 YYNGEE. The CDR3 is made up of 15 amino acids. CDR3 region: CASSDGLADYNEQFF.

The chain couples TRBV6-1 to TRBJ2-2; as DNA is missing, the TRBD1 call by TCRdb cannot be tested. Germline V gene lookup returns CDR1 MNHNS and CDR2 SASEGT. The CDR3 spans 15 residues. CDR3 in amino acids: CATHDGAGGTGELFF.

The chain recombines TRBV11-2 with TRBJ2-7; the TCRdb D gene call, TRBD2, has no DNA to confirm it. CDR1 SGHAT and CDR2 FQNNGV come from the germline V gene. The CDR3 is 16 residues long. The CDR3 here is CASSLDPSGRRYEQYF.

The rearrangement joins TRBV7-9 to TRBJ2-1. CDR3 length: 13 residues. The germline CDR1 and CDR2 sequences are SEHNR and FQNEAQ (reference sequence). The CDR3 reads CASSPKGNNEQFF.

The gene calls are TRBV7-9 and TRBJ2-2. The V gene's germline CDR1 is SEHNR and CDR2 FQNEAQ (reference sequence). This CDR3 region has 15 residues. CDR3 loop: CASSLAGQFTGELFF.

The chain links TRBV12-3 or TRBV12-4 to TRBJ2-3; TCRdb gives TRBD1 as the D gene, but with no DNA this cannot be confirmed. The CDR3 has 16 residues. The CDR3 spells CASSFPGTGGSDTQYF.

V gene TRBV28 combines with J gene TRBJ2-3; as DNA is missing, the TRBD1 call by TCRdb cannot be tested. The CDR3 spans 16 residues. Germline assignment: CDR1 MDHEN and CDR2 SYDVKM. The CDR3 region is CASTPLLTTRTDTQYF.

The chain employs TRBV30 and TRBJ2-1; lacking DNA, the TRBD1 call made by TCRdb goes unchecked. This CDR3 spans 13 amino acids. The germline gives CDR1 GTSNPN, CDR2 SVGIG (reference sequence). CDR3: CAWSTSTGYEQFF.

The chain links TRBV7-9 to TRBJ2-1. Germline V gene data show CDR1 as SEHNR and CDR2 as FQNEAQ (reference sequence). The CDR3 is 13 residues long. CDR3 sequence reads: CASSFGSDNEQFF. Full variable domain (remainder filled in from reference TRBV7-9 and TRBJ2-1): DTGVSQNPRHKITKRGQNVTFRCDPISEHNRLYWYRQTLGQGPEFLTYFQNEAQLEKSRLLSDRFSAERPKGSFSTLEIQRTEQGDSAMYLCASSFGSDNEQFFGPGTRLTVL.

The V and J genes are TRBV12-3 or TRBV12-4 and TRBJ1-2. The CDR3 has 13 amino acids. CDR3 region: CASSFDGVGGYTF.

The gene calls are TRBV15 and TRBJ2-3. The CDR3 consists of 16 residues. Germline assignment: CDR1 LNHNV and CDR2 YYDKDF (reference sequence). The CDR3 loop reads CATSRERVDTGDTQYF.